The clone carrying this TCR beta chain was seen a handful of times. The sample belongs to a study of T cell repertoires in cytomegalovirus infection. Study-level background: It can be stated that public TCR beta signatures indicated CMV infection as well as a matching HLA type.

The CDR3 covers 15 residues. After removal of 4 bases from V and 5 bases from J, the junction contained 5 bases not matched to a gene. Per the germline V gene, CDR1 is SGHNT and CDR2 is YENEEA. TCRdb fed the reads into MiXCR, producing one record per CDR3 protein. The repertoire consists of fewer than 250,000 distinct CDR3 sequences, with 9% to 15% occurring once and the leading ten covering about 1.5%. The receptor was isolated from a human donor in good health (CMV status not recorded). Some clones in this sample may be carry-over from other donors' samples. The chain couples TRBV11-3 to TRBJ2-1; 10 bases match TRBD2. The specimen sequenced was PBMCs. The CDR3 DNA is TGTGCCAGCAGCTCAGAGCGGGAGGGCGACAATGAGCAGTTCTTC. This encodes CASSSEREGDNEQFF. The complete variable domain, with remaining parts taken from reference TRBV11-3 and TRBJ2-1, reads EAGVVQSPRYKIIEKKQPVAFWCNPISGHNTLYWYLQNLGQGPELLIRYENEEAVDDSQLPKDRFSAERLKGVDSTLKIQPAELGDSAVYLCASSSEREGDNEQFFGPGTRLTVL.